This TCR beta chain was identified in a study of CD8 T cells in ankylosing spondylitis (dated by TCRdb to the late 2010s). For the wider study: T cell receptor beta repertoires were profiled in healthy donors and ankylosing spondylitis patients so that disease-linked TCR variants could be found. Samples of peripheral blood were taken, and for ankylosing spondylitis patients, synovial fluid was collected as well. In total, the full study cohort was made up of roughly 100 healthy donors and approximately 27 ankylosing spondylitis patients. Study-wide findings and limitations: Blood from ankylosing spondylitis patients appeared to be characterized by a TCR beta motif made up of fewer than ten highly homologous amino acid variants. A CD8+ phenotype was shown by the disease-linked clones, which were found at relatively low frequencies in peripheral blood. Significant enrichment of the disease-linked clones was reported in matched synovial fluid samples from ankylosing spondylitis patients. Some motif variants had previously been reported in the synovial fluid and blood of reactive arthritis patients, which suggests shared mechanisms of disease initiation.

V is pared back by 2 bases and J by 4 bases, with 11 bases lying between the germline termini. The CDR3 holds 14 amino acids from the cysteine to the phenylalanine. Just the 42-base CDR3 DNA is kept, in frame starting at base 1. The germline V gene (reference sequence) supplies CDR1 LGHDT and CDR2 YNNKEL. This sample was sequenced with an Illumina HiSeq 2500. Quantitative 5'-RACE with molecular barcodes was used to prepare TCR beta libraries. Under the source paper's analysis protocol: Disease-linked TCR variants were identified with a new computational method built on a probabilistic model of VDJ rearrangement. Clones were called with MiXCR by TCRdb after fastp trimmed the public reads at Q25, and only in-frame beta chains were retained. Every CDR3 protein is listed once, alongside the most common genes and DNA of its rows. The V and J calls reflect TCRdb's pipeline rather than the authors' work. The sample profile shows around 220,000 distinct CDR3 sequences; roughly a tenth of them were found once. The ten largest make up approximately 20% of the sample.

This clonotype was counted at least ten times. Its target antigen remains unknown. One base away there is no much larger clone; base qualities are not given. Rearrangement joined TRBV3-1 to TRBJ2-5; confidence is insufficient to name the D gene. The sequence derives from a male donor with ankylosing spondylitis or in good health (not recorded which). The sequenced material came from blood, either unsorted or a sorted T cell fraction (not recorded which). The DNA sequence reads TGTGCCAGCAGCCAAAACAGAGGCGGAGAGACCCAGTACTTC. This encodes CASSQNRGGETQYF.